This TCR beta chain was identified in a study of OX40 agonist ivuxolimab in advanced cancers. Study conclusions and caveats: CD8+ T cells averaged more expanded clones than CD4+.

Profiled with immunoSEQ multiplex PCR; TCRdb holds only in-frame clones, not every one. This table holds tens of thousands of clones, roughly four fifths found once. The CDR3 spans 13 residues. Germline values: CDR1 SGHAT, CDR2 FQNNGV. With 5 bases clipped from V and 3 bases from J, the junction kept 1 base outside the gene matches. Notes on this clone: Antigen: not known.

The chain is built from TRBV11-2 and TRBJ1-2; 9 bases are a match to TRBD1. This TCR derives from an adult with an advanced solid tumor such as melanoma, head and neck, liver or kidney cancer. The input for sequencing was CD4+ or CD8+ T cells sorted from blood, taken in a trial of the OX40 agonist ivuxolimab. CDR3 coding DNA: TGTGCCAGCAGCCGGACAGGGGACTATGGCTACACCTTC. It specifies CASSRTGDYGYTF.